The clone carrying this T cell receptor beta chain is a singleton in its sample. No antigen is known for it. The CDR3 covers 14 residues. V lost 6 bases to trimming and J lost 9 bases, with 18 bases between them. Germline CDR1 and CDR2: MDHEN and SYDVKM. Amplification targeted TCR beta CDR3 regions from RNA transcripts. First-round RT-PCR with HTBI primers amplified the TCR CDR3 region. MiXCR, run by TCRdb on the multiplex PCR reads, gives a single entry per CDR3 protein. Altogether over 150,000 distinct CDR3 sequences are present, roughly 17% being singletons, with the ten largest covering about 50%. This entry comes from a study of T cells in Graves' hyperthyroidism and ophthalmopathy. General study points: Clonotypes that were expanded in thyroid above 0.001 mostly appeared in blood too.

The sequence came from a woman aged 45-65 years with Graves' hyperthyroidism. The sequenced sample consisted of blood. V is TRBV28 and J is TRBJ2-1; D possibly corresponds to TRBD2 (7 bases). The CDR3 here is CASRVGGGRGEQFF. CDR3 bases: TGTGCCAGCAGGGTTGGGGGGGGCCGAGGTGAGCAGTTCTTC.